The T cell receptor beta chain described here comes from a study of radiotherapy plus CTLA-4 blockade in lung cancer. This clone was observed a few times. With ipilimumab providing CTLA-4 blockade, focal radiation was administered to patients who had chemo-refractory metastatic non-small-cell lung cancer. Assay used: immunoSEQ multiplex PCR; TCRdb lists only in-frame clones, some missing. Of 40,000 to 50,000 clones in the sample, roughly 75% were seen once. The sequenced sample was peripheral blood, obtained from a patient treated with radiotherapy plus ipilimumab. This clonotype originated in a human donor with non-small cell lung cancer who had stable disease on radiotherapy plus ipilimumab.

CDR3 coding DNA: TGTGCCAGCAGTTTATACTCCGGACGTGTAGTTAACGGAATGACTAGCGGGATCTACAATGAGCAGTTCTTC. The encoded protein is CASSLYSGRVVNGMTSGIYNEQFF. The chain combines TRBV27 with TRBJ2-1, with TRBD2 identical over 11 bases. From germline, CDR1 is MNHEY and CDR2 SMNVEV (reference sequence). The CDR3 spans 24 residues. V was pared by 1 base and J by 3 bases, with 26 bases of the junction left unmatched.